A single sample is the source of the 13 T cell receptor beta chains below, sequenced in a study of a mutant IDH1 vaccine in newly diagnosed glioma. Clones were sequenced by immunoSEQ multiplex PCR, and TCRdb holds only the in-frame ones, with some missing. The data show about 88,000 clones, about four fifths seen once. Time point in this sample: baseline, week 1 (first vaccination visit). This sample's treatment: pre-vaccination baseline after standard-of-care therapy. The sequencing used PBMCs, collected from a glioma patient treated with radiotherapy, temozolomide or both. These receptors originate from a man aged 35-49 years with glioma. Some clones in this sample may be carry-over from other donors' samples.

V and J are TRBV2 and TRBJ2-7, with TRBD1 matching over 7 bases. Trimming took 1 base from V and 6 from J; bases not matched to a gene: 18. Germline CDR1 SNHLY, CDR2 FYNNEI. CDR3 length: 18 residues. CDR3 DNA: TGTGCCAGCAGTGAAGGAGGACAGGAGTTTAGAGATTCTGCCGAGCAGTACTTC. Translation gives CASSEGGQEFRDSAEQYF. Looking up the rest from reference TRBV2 and TRBJ2-7 gives the full variable domain: EPEVTQTPSHQVTQMGQEVILRCVPISNHLYFYWYRQILGQKVEFLVSFYNNEISEKSEIFDDQFSVERPDGSNFTLKIRSTKLEDSAMYFCASSEGGQEFRDSAEQYFGPGTRLTVT.

V gene TRBV6-1 combines with J gene TRBJ2-7, with D possibly TRBD1 on 7 matching bases. CDR1 and CDR2 from the germline V gene are MNHNS and SASEGT. The CDR3 loop spans 17 amino acids. V lost 2 bases, J lost 1 base, and 18 bases lay in between. As DNA, the CDR3 is TGTGCCAGCAGTGAACCTCCCGGAGGGGGCTCGTCCTACGAGCAGTACTTC. This gives the protein CASSEPPGGGSSYEQYF.

This chain uses TRBV2 with TRBJ2-5; D might be TRBD2 (6 bases). The germline V and J ends were trimmed by 7 bases and 5 bases, with 14 bases remaining between them. This CDR3 is built from 13 residues. Germline V gene sequence: CDR1 SNHLY, CDR2 FYNNEI. The CDR3 DNA follows: TGTGCCAGCATGAGAAGGGACTGGGAGACCCAGTACTTC. Residues: CASMRRDWETQYF.

The rearrangement uses TRBV29-1 and TRBJ1-2, with a tentative D call TRBD1 (6 bases). The germline CDR1 and CDR2 sequences are SQVTM and ANQGSEA. CDR3 length equals 13 residues. Deletions cut 4 bases from V and 8 bases from J, with 17 bases between. The CDR3 loop is CSVAPGQSVGYTF. As DNA, the CDR3 is TGCAGCGTTGCTCCCGGACAGTCCGTGGGCTACACCTTC.

This clone showed up just once. This rearrangement joins TRBV14 to TRBJ2-7, with 10 positions matching TRBD2. Germline V gene sequence: CDR1 SGHDN, CDR2 FVKESK. V shed 4 bases, J shed 9 bases, and the junction held 3 bases outside the gene matches. The CDR3 is 12 residues long. CDR3 nucleotides: TGTGCCAGCAGCCTTAGCGGGGGGTTGCAGTACTTC. Its protein product is CASSLSGGLQYF.

The V gene is TRBV5-4, the J gene TRBJ1-6; D might be TRBD1 (5 bases). This CDR3 has 15 amino acids. CDR1 is SGHNT, CDR2 YYREEE, per germline (reference sequence). The V end was cut by 2 bases, the J end by 6 bases, with 12 bases between. The CDR3 region is CASSFGQGINSPLHF. CDR3 DNA sequence: TGTGCCAGCAGCTTTGGCCAGGGAATTAATTCACCCCTCCACTTT.

This clone was picked up one time. The J gene is TRBJ2-2, the V gene TRBV19; no clear D gene. This CDR3 is 13 amino acids long. Germline CDR1 reads LNHDA; CDR2 reads SQIVND (reference sequence). V was clipped by 7 bases and J by 0 bases, with 6 bases between them. CDR3 sequence reads: CASITANTGELFF. Written as DNA, the CDR3 is TGTGCCAGTATTACCGCGAACACCGGGGAGCTGTTTTTT.

The rearrangement links TRBV5-1 to TRBJ2-1, with D hard to call. Germline loops: CDR1 SGHRS, CDR2 YFSETQ. V was shortened by 4 bases and J by 10 bases, with 12 bases between the two germline ends. The CDR3 runs to 12 residues. The CDR3 sequence: CASSKPVGEQFF. CDR3 DNA sequence: TGCGCCAGCAGCAAACCGGTAGGAGAGCAGTTCTTC.

There are a few counts of this clone. The chain joins TRBV2 to TRBJ2-7, with 7 bases that match TRBD1. The CDR3 sequence is 13 residues long. CDR1 SNHLY and CDR2 FYNNEI come from the germline V gene. J gave up 1 base and V 7 bases, and 4 bases lay outside the gene matches. The CDR3 coding sequence is TGTGCCAGCACCTCGGGACAGTCCTACGAGCAGTACTTC. It specifies CASTSGQSYEQYF.

This chain joins TRBV14 and TRBJ1-1; D ambiguous. CDR3 size: 14 residues. Germline V gene sequence: CDR1 SGHDN, CDR2 FVKESK. V lost 2 bases to trimming and J lost 0 bases, with 7 bases between them. The CDR3 protein is CASSQPGMNTEAFF. The CDR3 nucleotides read TGTGCCAGCAGCCAACCCGGAATGAACACTGAAGCTTTCTTT.

V and J are TRBV6-5 and TRBJ2-7, with 8 bases aligning to TRBD1. The CDR3 length is 13 residues. J was trimmed by 7 bases and V by 8 bases; bases with no gene match: 10. CDR1 MNHEY and CDR2 SVGAGI come from the germline V gene. This chain's CDR3 is CASGTLQGGEQYF. CDR3 bases: TGTGCCAGCGGAACATTACAGGGGGGAGAGCAGTACTTC.

The CDR3 reads CASSPGLAGGNEQFF. The CDR3 DNA follows: TGTGCCAGCAGTCCCGGACTAGCGGGTGGTAATGAGCAGTTCTTC. The chain has TRBV2 and TRBJ2-1, with 11 nucleotides matching TRBD2. V was clipped by 5 bases and J by 7 bases; unmatched bases: 7. This CDR3 is built from 15 residues. Per germline, CDR1 SNHLY and CDR2 FYNNEI.

Only a few counts were recorded for this clone. CDR3 nucleotides: TGTGCCAGCAGCTCTTTGAGTTCCTATGGCTACACCTTC. Translating it yields CASSSLSSYGYTF. J is TRBJ1-2 and V is TRBV5-4; D gene ambiguous. The CDR3 is 13 amino acids. The germline CDR1 and CDR2 sequences are SGHNT and YYREEE (reference sequence). The V end lost 3 bases, the J end lost 4 bases, and 10 bases lay between the germline ends.